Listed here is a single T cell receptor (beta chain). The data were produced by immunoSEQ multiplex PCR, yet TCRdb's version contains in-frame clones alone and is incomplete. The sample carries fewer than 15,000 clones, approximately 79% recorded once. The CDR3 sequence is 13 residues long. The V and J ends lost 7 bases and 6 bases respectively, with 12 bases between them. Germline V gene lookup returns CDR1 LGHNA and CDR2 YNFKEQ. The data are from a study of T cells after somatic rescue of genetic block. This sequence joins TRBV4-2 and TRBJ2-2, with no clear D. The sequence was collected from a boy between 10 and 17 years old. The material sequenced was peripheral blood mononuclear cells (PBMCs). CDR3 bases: TGTGCCAGCACCTTCCAAAGACCCGGGGAGCTGTTTTTT. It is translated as CASTFQRPGELFF.